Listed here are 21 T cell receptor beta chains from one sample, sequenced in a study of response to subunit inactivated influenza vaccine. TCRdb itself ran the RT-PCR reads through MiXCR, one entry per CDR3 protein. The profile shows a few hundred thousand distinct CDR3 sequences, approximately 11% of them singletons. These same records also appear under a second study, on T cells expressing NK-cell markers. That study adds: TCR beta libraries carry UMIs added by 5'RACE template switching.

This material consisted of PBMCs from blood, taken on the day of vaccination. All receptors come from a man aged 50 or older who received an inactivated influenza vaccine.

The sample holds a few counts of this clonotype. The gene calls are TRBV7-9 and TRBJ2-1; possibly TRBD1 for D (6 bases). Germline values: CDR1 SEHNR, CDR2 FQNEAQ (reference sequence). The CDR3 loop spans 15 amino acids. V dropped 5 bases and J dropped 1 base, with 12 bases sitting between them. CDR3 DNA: TGTGCCAGCAGCGTGCCGAGGGGGTCCTACAATGAGCAGTTCTTC. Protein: CASSVPRGSYNEQFF.

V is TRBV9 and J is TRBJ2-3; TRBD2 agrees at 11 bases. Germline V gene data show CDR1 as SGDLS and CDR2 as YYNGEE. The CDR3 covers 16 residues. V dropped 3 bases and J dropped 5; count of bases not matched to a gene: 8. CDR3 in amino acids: CASSGSGRASGDTQYF. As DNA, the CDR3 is TGTGCCAGCAGCGGTAGCGGGAGGGCTTCGGGAGATACGCAGTATTTT.

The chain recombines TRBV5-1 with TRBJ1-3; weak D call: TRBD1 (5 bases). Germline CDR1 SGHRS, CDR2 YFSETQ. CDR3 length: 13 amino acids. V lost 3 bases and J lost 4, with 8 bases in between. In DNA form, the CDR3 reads TGCGCCAGCAGCTCAAGGGACGGAAACACCATATATTTT. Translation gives CASSSRDGNTIYF.

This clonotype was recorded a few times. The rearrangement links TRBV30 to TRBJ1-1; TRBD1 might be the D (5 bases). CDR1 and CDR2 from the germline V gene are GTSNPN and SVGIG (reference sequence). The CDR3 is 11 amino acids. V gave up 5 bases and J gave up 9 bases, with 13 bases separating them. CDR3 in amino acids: CAWEPGPKAFF. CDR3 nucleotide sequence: TGTGCCTGGGAACCGGGACCAAAAGCTTTCTTT. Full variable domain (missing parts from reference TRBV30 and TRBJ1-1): SQTIHQWPATLVQPVGSPLSLECTVEGTSNPNLYWYRQAAGRGLQLLFYSVGIGQISSEVPQNLSASRPQDRQFILSSKKLLLSDSGFYLCAWEPGPKAFFGQGTRLTVV.

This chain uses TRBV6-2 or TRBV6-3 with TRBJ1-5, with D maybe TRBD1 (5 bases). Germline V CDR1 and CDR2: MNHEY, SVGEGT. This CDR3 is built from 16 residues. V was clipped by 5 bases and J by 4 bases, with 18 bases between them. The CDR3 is CASSTRQPSPNQPQHF. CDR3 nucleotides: TGTGCCAGCAGTACGAGACAGCCTAGCCCGAATCAGCCCCAGCATTTT.

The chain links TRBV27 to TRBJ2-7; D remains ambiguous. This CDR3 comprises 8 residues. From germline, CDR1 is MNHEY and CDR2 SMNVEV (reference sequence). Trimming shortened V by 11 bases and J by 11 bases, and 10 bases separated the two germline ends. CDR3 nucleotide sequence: TGTGCCCCCTGGGTGGAGTACTTC. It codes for CAPWVEYF.

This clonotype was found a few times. As DNA, the CDR3 is TGCAGCGCCCCGGATCCGAATACCTACGAGCAGTACTTC. As protein: CSAPDPNTYEQYF. V gene TRBV29-1 combines with J gene TRBJ2-7; D uncertain. Trimming left V 7 bases short and J 2 bases short, with 15 bases between. From germline, CDR1 is SQVTM and CDR2 ANQGSEA. This CDR3 spans 13 amino acids.

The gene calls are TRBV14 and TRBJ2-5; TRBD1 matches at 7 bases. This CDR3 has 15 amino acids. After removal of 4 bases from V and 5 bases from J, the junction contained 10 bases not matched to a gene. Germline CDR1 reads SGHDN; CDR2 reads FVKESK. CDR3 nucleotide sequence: TGTGCCAGCAGCCGAGACAGACAGGGTTGGGAGACCCAGTACTTC. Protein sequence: CASSRDRQGWETQYF.

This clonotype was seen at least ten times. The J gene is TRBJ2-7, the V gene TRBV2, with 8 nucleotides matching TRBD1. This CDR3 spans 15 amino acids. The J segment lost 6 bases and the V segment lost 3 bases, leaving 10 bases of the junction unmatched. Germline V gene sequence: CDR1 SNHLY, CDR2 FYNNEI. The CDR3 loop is CASSDIWTGTREQYF. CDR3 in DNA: TGTGCCAGCAGTGACATCTGGACAGGGACCCGCGAGCAGTACTTC.

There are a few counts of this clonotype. CDR3 loop: CSAGPGTSGRIVTGELFF. The CDR3 DNA is TGCAGTGCTGGCCCCGGGACTAGCGGGAGAATAGTCACCGGGGAGCTGTTTTTT. V and J are TRBV20-1 and TRBJ2-2, with 14 bases lining up with TRBD2. Germline V gives CDR1 DFQATT, CDR2 SNEGSKA (reference sequence). With 5 bases clipped from V and 4 bases from J, the junction kept 12 bases outside the gene matches. The CDR3 spans 18 residues.

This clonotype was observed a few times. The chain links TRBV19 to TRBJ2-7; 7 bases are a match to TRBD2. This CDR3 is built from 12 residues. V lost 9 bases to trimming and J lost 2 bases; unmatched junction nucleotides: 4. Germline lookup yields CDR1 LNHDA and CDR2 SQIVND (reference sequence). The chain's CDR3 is CASAGRAYEQYF. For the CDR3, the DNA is TGTGCCAGCGCGGGGAGGGCCTACGAGCAGTACTTC. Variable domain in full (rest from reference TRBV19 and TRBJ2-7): DGGITQSPKYLFRKEGQNVTLSCEQNLNHDAMYWYRQDPGQGLRLIYYSQIVNDFQKGDIAEGYSVSREKKESFPLTVTSAQKNPTAFYLCASAGRAYEQYFGPGTRLTVT.

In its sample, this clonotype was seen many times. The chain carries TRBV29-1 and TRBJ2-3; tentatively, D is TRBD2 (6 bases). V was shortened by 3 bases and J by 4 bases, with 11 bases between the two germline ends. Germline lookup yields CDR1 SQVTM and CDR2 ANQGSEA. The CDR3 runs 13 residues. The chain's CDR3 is CSVEGLASDTQYF. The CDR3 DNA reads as TGCAGCGTTGAGGGGCTAGCGTCAGATACGCAGTATTTT.

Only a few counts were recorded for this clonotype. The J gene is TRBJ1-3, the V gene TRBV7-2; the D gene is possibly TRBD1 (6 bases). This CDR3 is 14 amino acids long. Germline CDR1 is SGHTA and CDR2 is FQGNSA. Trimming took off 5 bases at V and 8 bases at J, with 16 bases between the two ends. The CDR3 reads CASSPTGIGYTIYF. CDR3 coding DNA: TGTGCCAGCAGCCCTACAGGGATCGGGTACACCATATATTTT.

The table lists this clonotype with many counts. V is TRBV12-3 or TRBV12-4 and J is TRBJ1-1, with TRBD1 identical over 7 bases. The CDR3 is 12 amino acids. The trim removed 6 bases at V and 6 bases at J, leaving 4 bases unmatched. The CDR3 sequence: CASRLTGAEAFF. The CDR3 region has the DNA TGTGCCAGCAGACTAACAGGGGCTGAAGCTTTCTTT.

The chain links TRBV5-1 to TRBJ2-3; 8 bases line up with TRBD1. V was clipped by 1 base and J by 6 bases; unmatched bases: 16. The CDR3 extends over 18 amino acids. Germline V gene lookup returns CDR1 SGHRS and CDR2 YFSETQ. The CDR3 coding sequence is TGCGCCAGCAGCTTGTGGTCCAGGACAGGGCCATCGGGGGATACGCAGTATTTT. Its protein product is CASSLWSRTGPSGDTQYF.

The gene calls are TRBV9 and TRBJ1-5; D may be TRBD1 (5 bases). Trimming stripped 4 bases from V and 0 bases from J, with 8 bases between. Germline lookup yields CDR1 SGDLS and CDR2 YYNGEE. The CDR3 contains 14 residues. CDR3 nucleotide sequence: TGTGCCAGCAGCCAGACAGCTAGCAATCAGCCCCAGCATTTT. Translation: CASSQTASNQPQHF. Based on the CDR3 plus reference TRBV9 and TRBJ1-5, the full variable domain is DSGVTQTPKHLITATGQRVTLRCSPRSGDLSVYWYQQSLDQGLQFLIQYYNGEERAKGNILERFSAQQFPDLHSELNLSSLELGDSALYFCASSQTASNQPQHFGDGTRLSIL.

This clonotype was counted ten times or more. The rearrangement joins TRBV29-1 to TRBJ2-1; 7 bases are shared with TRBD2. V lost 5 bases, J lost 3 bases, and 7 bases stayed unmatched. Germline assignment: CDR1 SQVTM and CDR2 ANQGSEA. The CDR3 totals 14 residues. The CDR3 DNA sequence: TGCAGCGTTAGTACCCAGCGGGGCTACAATGAGCAGTTCTTC. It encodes CSVSTQRGYNEQFF.

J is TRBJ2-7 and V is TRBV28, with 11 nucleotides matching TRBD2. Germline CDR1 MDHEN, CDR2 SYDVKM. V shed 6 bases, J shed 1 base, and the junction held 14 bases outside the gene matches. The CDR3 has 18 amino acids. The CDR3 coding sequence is TGTGCCAGCAGCCGACCTCCACCGGGACTAGCGGAGTCCTACGAGCAGTACTTC. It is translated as CASSRPPPGLAESYEQYF.

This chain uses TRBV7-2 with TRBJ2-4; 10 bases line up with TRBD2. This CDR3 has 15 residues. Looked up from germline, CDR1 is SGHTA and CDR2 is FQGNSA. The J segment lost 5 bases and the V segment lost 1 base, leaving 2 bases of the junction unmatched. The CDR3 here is CASSLGLAGENIQYF. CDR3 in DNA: TGTGCCAGCAGCTTAGGTCTAGCGGGAGAAAACATTCAGTACTTC. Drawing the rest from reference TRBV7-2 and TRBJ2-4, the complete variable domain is GAGVSQSPSNKVTEKGKDVELRCDPISGHTALYWYRQSLGQGLEFLIYFQGNSAPDKSGLPSDRFSAERTGGSVSTLTIQRTQQEDSAVYLCASSLGLAGENIQYFGAGTRLSVL.

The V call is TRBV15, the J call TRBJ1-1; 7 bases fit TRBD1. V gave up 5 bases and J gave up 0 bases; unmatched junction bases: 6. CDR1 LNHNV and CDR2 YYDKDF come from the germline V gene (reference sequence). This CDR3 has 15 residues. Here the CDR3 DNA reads TGTGCCACCAGCTCAAGGACAGGCTTGAACACTGAAGCTTTCTTT. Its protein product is CATSSRTGLNTEAFF.

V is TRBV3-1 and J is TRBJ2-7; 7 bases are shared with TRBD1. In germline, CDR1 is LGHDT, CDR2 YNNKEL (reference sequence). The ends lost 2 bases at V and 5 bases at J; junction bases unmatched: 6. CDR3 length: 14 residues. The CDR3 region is CASSQKGALDEQYF. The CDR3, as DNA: TGTGCCAGCAGCCAAAAGGGGGCCCTGGACGAGCAGTACTTC.